These T cell receptor beta chains were read from a single sample in a study of T cells and Merkel cell carcinoma outcomes. Using immunoSEQ multiplex PCR, the repertoire was profiled, and TCRdb retains in-frame clones only, with some absent. This sample has several thousand clones; 60% to 80% occur once, and the top ten carry just under 6%. The sequencing input was tumor tissue from Merkel cell carcinoma. The receptors were gathered from a human donor with Merkel cell carcinoma. CDR3s include the opening cysteine and the closing phenylalanine or tryptophan. The D gene is left open where the match is weak. Clone size is shown for a subset of rows, as once, few, many or a class of expanded clone.

v_call	j_call	d_call	clone_size	cdr3_nt	cdr3_aa
TRBV5-8	TRBJ2-7	TRBD1	NA	TGTGCCAGCAGCCTCATATCGACAGGGTTAAAGGACGAGCAGTACTTC	CASSLISTGLKDEQYF
TRBV9	TRBJ2-7	NA	NA	TGTGCCAGCAGCCCTTACGGCAGGGTAGGTAACGAGCAGTACTTC	CASSPYGRVGNEQYF
TRBV4-1	TRBJ1-1	NA	few	TGCGCCAGCAGCCAAGAAAGGGCCTTGACTGAAGCTTTCTTT	CASSQERALTEAFF
TRBV2	TRBJ2-7	NA	NA	TGTGCCAGCAGTGAAGAAGAGGAGCTAGCGCTGATATACGAGCAGTACTTC	CASSEEEELALIYEQYF
TRBV4-1	TRBJ2-1	NA	NA	TGCGCCAGCAGCCAAGAACCCAAGAACAATGAGCAGTTCTTC	CASSQEPKNNEQFF
TRBV5-4	TRBJ2-5	NA	once	TGTGCCAGCAGCTCAGGGTTTCTTCAAGAGACCCAGTACTTC	CASSSGFLQETQYF
TRBV7-8	TRBJ2-6	TRBD1	NA	TGTGCCAGCAGCTGGCCGGGACAGGGTACTGCTGGGGCCAACGTCCTGACTTTC	CASSWPGQGTAGANVLTF
TRBV11-2	TRBJ1-3	NA	NA	TGTGCCAGCAGCCCACCCCGGGCGGCCGGAAACACCATATATTTT	CASSPPRAAGNTIYF
TRBV29-1	TRBJ2-1	NA	NA	TGCAGTCTCCGGGTCTTAGACTACAATGAGCAGTTCTTC	CSLRVLDYNEQFF
TRBV7-8	TRBJ2-7	NA	NA	TGTGCCAGCAGCAACTGGGGCGAGCAGTACTTC	CASSNWGEQYF
TRBV28	TRBJ1-6	TRBD1	few	TGTGCCACTATGATTGGACAGGGAGGTTCACCCCTCCACTTT	CATMIGQGGSPLHF
TRBV7-9	TRBJ2-2	NA	NA	TGTGCCAGCAGCCTAGGGTTCTGGGGGGCGACTAGCCGCACCGGGGAGCTGTTTTTT	CASSLGFWGATSRTGELFF
TRBV14	TRBJ2-1	NA	NA	TGTGCCAGCAGCCAGGCTTACAATGAGCAGTTCTTC	CASSQAYNEQFF
TRBV30	TRBJ2-5	NA	NA	TGTGCCTGGAGCACAGGGTCGGAGACCCAGTACTTC	CAWSTGSETQYF
TRBV7-2	TRBJ2-5	NA	once	TGTGCCAGCAGCTTACAGGGGCGAGAGACCCAGTACTTC	CASSLQGRETQYF
TRBV7-9	TRBJ2-6	NA	NA	TGTGCCAGCAGCTTAGATGGCTCTGGGGCCAACGTCCTGACTTTC	CASSLDGSGANVLTF
TRBV2	TRBJ2-2	NA	NA	TGTGCCAGCAGTGTTCAGGGGGGAATCGGGGAGCTGTTTTTT	CASSVQGGIGELFF
TRBV19	TRBJ2-6	NA	few	TGTGCCAGTAGTATGTATAGTTTAGGGGACATCAACTCTGGGGCCAACGTCCTGACTTTC	CASSMYSLGDINSGANVLTF
TRBV10-3	TRBJ2-3	TRBD2	few	TGTGCCATCCGGCCGGGCGGGAGTTCAACAGATACGCAGTATTTT	CAIRPGGSSTDTQYF
TRBV29-1	TRBJ2-7	NA	NA	TGCAGCGTTACAGGAGGTAGCGGTTACGAGCAGTACTTC	CSVTGGSGYEQYF
TRBV30	TRBJ2-2	NA	NA	TGTGCCTGGAGCTACGTAAGCGGAGGGGGCGGGGAGCTGTTTTTT	CAWSYVSGGGGELFF
TRBV6-1	TRBJ2-5	NA	NA	TGTGCCAGCAGTCGGATACCCGGAGGCCAAGAGACCCAGTACTTC	CASSRIPGGQETQYF
TRBV6-5	TRBJ2-5	TRBD1	NA	TGTGCCAGCCAGGACAGGGGGCTAGGGACCCAGTACTTC	CASQDRGLGTQYF
TRBV5-1	TRBJ2-3	NA	once	TGCGCCAGCACCCCCCCCCAACACGGTCCAGATACGCAGTATTTT	CASTPPQHGPDTQYF
TRBV28	TRBJ2-3	TRBD1	NA	TGTGCCAGCAGTTCACCCGCAGGGACAGGGGAGGTAGATACGCAGTATTTT	CASSSPAGTGEVDTQYF
TRBV11-2	TRBJ2-7	TRBD2	NA	TGTGCCAGCAGCTCCCTAGCGGGAGGAGGCATCGAGCAGTACTTC	CASSSLAGGGIEQYF
TRBV7-9	TRBJ2-5	NA	NA	TGTGCCACCACCCCGGACAGACAAGAGACCCAGTACTTC	CATTPDRQETQYF
TRBV5-4	TRBJ2-1	TRBD2	NA	TGTGCCAGCAGTTACAGGGTGGTAGCGGGGAATAAGCAGTTCTTC	CASSYRVVAGNKQFF
TRBV4-2	TRBJ2-7	NA	few	TGTGCCAGCAGCCCAGGCCGGGAGACCACGGGGCAGTACTTC	CASSPGRETTGQYF
TRBV5-1	TRBJ2-3	NA	NA	TGCGCCAGCAGCAACGGACTGACGGGGACAGATACGCAGTATTTT	CASSNGLTGTDTQYF
TRBV28	TRBJ1-1	TRBD1	NA	TGTGCCAGCAGTTCGACAGGGACAGCTTTCTTT	CASSSTGTAFF
TRBV7-9	TRBJ2-2	TRBD1	few	TGTGCCAGCAGAGCCGCCAGGGGGCTTCACGGGGAGCTGTTTTTT	CASRAARGLHGELFF
TRBV6-1	TRBJ2-7	NA	once	TGTGCCAGCAGTGATGGACACCTCTACGAGCAGTACTTT	CASSDGHLYEQYF
TRBV9	TRBJ1-2	TRBD1	NA	TGTGCCAGCAGCGTAGCTCCCCGGGGACAGGGGTATGGCTACACCTTC	CASSVAPRGQGYGYTF
TRBV5-1	TRBJ2-7	TRBD2	NA	TGCGCCAGCAGCTTGATTTTGGGCGGGAGATCTTACGAGCAGTACTTC	CASSLILGGRSYEQYF
TRBV5-1	TRBJ2-3	NA	NA	TGCGCCAGCAGCCAAACTCTGCGGGGCACAGATACGCAGTATTTT	CASSQTLRGTDTQYF
TRBV10-1	TRBJ1-1	NA	NA	TGCGCCAGCAGTGCCGGGGTAGAAACTGAAGCTTTCTTT	CASSAGVETEAFF
TRBV28	TRBJ2-1	TRBD2	NA	TGTGCCAGCAGTCGGGGGGGCCCCGCGACTGAGCAGTTCTTC	CASSRGGPATEQFF
TRBV5-6	TRBJ2-1	TRBD1	NA	TGTGCCAGCAGCTTGAGGACAGGGAACTTCTACAATGAGCAGTTCTTC	CASSLRTGNFYNEQFF
TRBV7-2	TRBJ1-2	TRBD1	NA	TGTGCCAGCAGCCCGCAACGGACAGGGGTGAGCTACACCTTC	CASSPQRTGVSYTF
TRBV11-2	TRBJ1-5	TRBD1	NA	TGTGCCAGCAGCCCTGTCCCGGGACAGGGAACGCAGCCCCAGCATTTT	CASSPVPGQGTQPQHF
TRBV28	TRBJ2-1	NA	NA	TGTGCCAGCAGTTTATGGGGGATTAGCTCCTACAATGAGCAGTTCTTC	CASSLWGISSYNEQFF